The 30 T cell receptor beta chains presented below share a single source sample, sequenced in a study of cytomegalovirus exposure and HLA in healthy donors. This PCR relied on a set of 60 Vbeta primers and 13 Jbeta primers. Repertoires were generated with immunoSEQ multiplex PCR, while TCRdb's copy carries only in-frame clones and drops some. The sample holds 150,000 to 180,000 clones, 65% to 75% seen once. Sequenced input: PBMCs. These receptors were obtained from a man aged 30 to 45 in good health and CMV-seronegative.

The chain couples TRBV18 to TRBJ1-4; TRBD1 matches 7 bases. With V trimmed by 3 bases and J by 10 bases, 14 bases remained unmatched. CDR1 and CDR2 from the germline V gene are KGHSH and LQKENI. CDR3 size: 16 residues. The CDR3 loop reads CASSPPLTGPSGKLFF. The CDR3, as DNA: TGTGCCAGCTCACCCCCTCTGACAGGGCCTAGTGGAAAACTGTTTTTT.

The chain combines TRBV7-2 with TRBJ2-7; D is undetermined. The ends were cut back, 5 bases at V and 0 bases at J, with 5 bases in the middle. CDR1 and CDR2 from the germline V gene are SGHTA and FQGNSA. There are 12 residues in the CDR3. In DNA, the CDR3 is TGTGCCAGCAGCCCCAACTCCTACGAGCAGTACTTC. This encodes CASSPNSYEQYF.

The chain employs TRBV30 and TRBJ2-7; TRBD1 matches at 7 bases. Germline trimming cut 3 bases from V and 3 bases from J; bases unmatched to any gene: 5. CDR1 and CDR2 (germline): GTSNPN, SVGIG (reference sequence). The CDR3 has 13 amino acids. The DNA for the CDR3 is TGTGCCTGGAGCCTTGACAGGGACTACGAGCAGTACTTC. Protein: CAWSLDRDYEQYF.

The rearrangement joins TRBV28 to TRBJ2-5; no definite D call. The V gene's germline CDR1 is MDHEN and CDR2 SYDVKM. The CDR3 is 15 residues long. The V end was cut by 3 bases, the J end by 3 bases, with 14 bases between. CDR3 DNA sequence: TGTGCCAGCAGTTTGAGCGACCTAGTAGAAGAGACCCAGTACTTC. Translating gives CASSLSDLVEETQYF.

The chain is built from TRBV7-8 and TRBJ1-6, with D uncertain. Trimming pared 4 bases from V and 11 bases from J, leaving 15 bases between. This CDR3 has 14 residues. Germline CDR1 and CDR2: SGHVS and FQNEAQ. The CDR3, as DNA: TGTGCCAGCAGCTCCCACCGGAGCGGGACACCCCTCCACTTT. It is translated as CASSSHRSGTPLHF.

The count of this clone is one. The chain uses TRBV6-1 and TRBJ2-4; weak D call: TRBD1 (6 bases). The CDR3 totals 15 residues. The V end lost 4 bases, the J end lost 8 bases, and 18 bases lay between the germline ends. Germline CDR1 MNHNS, CDR2 SASEGT. CDR3 amino acids: CASSGSTGRLDIQYF. In nucleotides, the CDR3 is TGTGCCAGCAGTGGATCGACAGGCCGCTTGGACATTCAGTACTTC.

This clone was observed once. The V gene is TRBV21-1, the J gene TRBJ1-6; TRBD1, the table's D call, was not compared with the DNA. TRBV21-1 is given as a pseudogene. The CDR3 is 16 amino acids. The chain's CDR3 is CASRQNPGQGGSPLHF. For the CDR3, the DNA is TGTGCCAGCAGACAAAACCCGGGACAGGGTGGTTCACCCCTCCACTTT.

The V call is TRBV29-1, the J call TRBJ2-3; TRBD1 agrees at 7 bases. Unmatched junction bases numbered 7, after V lost 5 bases and J lost 5 bases. CDR3 length: 13 residues. Germline CDR1 reads SQVTM; CDR2 reads ANQGSEA. The CDR3, as DNA: TGCAGCGTTACCGACAGGGATGGAGATACGCAGTATTTT. Encoded protein: CSVTDRDGDTQYF.

This chain links TRBV11-2 with TRBJ1-4; D is unclear. The CDR3 is made up of 14 amino acids. Germline V gives CDR1 SGHAT, CDR2 FQNNGV. The germline V and J ends were trimmed by 1 base and 7 bases, with 10 bases remaining between them. CDR3 amino acids: CASSLAPVTEKLFF. The CDR3 bases are TGTGCCAGCAGCTTAGCCCCGGTCACTGAAAAACTGTTTTTT.

The V and J genes are TRBV6-1 and TRBJ1-2, with 7 bases matching TRBD1. This CDR3 comprises 15 residues. V trimming: 7 bases; J trimming: 0 bases; junction bases outside the gene matches: 8. Germline CDR1 and CDR2: MNHNS and SASEGT. The CDR3 region is CASIQDRLSNYGYTF. As DNA, the CDR3 is TGTGCCAGCATACAGGACAGGCTTTCTAACTATGGCTACACCTTC.

This sequence joins TRBV25-1 and TRBJ2-7, with TRBD1 matching 9 bases. Trimming removed 3 bases from V and 4 bases from J; junction bases left unmatched: 7. Germline V gene lookup returns CDR1 MGHDK and CDR2 SYGVNS. CDR3 length: 15 residues. DNA of the CDR3: TGTGCCAGCAGTGATGGGGACAGGGCCCAATACGAGCAGTACTTC. Amino acids: CASSDGDRAQYEQYF.

This clone was counted a single time. CDR3 DNA sequence: TGCGCCAGCAGCCGGACAGGGACGAATAATTCACCCCTCCACTTT. Its translation is CASSRTGTNNSPLHF. The J gene is TRBJ1-6, the V gene TRBV5-1, with TRBD1 identical over 8 bases. The length of the CDR3 is 15 residues. With V trimmed by 4 bases and J by 5 bases, 5 bases remained unmatched. Germline assignment: CDR1 SGHRS and CDR2 YFSETQ.

The chain is built from TRBV2 and TRBJ2-3; 8 nucleotides align to TRBD2. V lost 6 bases to trimming and J lost 2 bases; unmatched junction nucleotides: 7. CDR3 length: 15 residues. CDR1 is SNHLY, CDR2 FYNNEI, per germline. In DNA, the CDR3 is TGTGCCAGCAGCAAAAGCGGGGGCAACACAGATACGCAGTATTTT. This sequence encodes CASSKSGGNTDTQYF.

The chain joins TRBV6-6 to TRBJ1-6; TRBD1 might be the D (6 bases). Germline loops: CDR1 MNHNY, CDR2 SVGAGI (reference sequence). V gave up 1 base and J gave up 7 bases, with 8 bases separating them. The CDR3 is 14 residues long. The CDR3 DNA reads TGTGCCAGCAGTTACTTGGACAGCAATTCACCCCTCCACTTT. It codes for CASSYLDSNSPLHF.

The chain employs TRBV19 and TRBJ2-6; D is ambiguous. V was pared by 1 base and J by 0 bases, with 13 bases between. The length of the CDR3 is 18 residues. CDR1 and CDR2 from the germline V gene are LNHDA and SQIVND (reference sequence). CDR3 amino acids: CASSIGRASGSGANVLTF. For the CDR3, the DNA is TGTGCCAGTAGTATAGGACGAGCCTCGGGCTCTGGGGCCAACGTCCTGACTTTC.

The chain links TRBV19 to TRBJ1-2; the match to TRBD1 covers 9 bases. There are 14 residues in the CDR3. Germline values: CDR1 LNHDA, CDR2 SQIVND (reference sequence). V gave up 2 bases and J gave up 6 bases; unmatched junction bases: 4. The CDR3 DNA reads TGTGCCAGTAGTATAACCGGGACAGGGAATGGCTACACCTTC. Residues: CASSITGTGNGYTF.

The chain recombines TRBV6-6 with TRBJ2-2; the D is unclear. The CDR3 has 13 residues. Per the germline V gene, CDR1 is MNHNY and CDR2 is SVGAGI (reference sequence). The V end lost 2 bases, the J end lost 5 bases, and 6 bases lay between the germline ends. CDR3 protein: CASSYLGTGELFF. CDR3 nucleotides: TGTGCCAGCAGTTACCTCGGGACCGGGGAGCTGTTTTTT.

The gene calls are TRBV28 and TRBJ1-3, with a tentative D call TRBD1 (5 bases). The CDR3 contains 14 residues. Germline V gene sequence: CDR1 MDHEN, CDR2 SYDVKM. Trimming stripped 7 bases from V and 2 bases from J, with 12 bases between. CDR3: CASTLPRAGNTIYF. The CDR3 bases are TGTGCCAGCACCCTGCCCAGGGCTGGAAACACCATATATTTT.

The chain joins TRBV13 to TRBJ2-7; D perhaps matches TRBD2 (6 bases). The CDR3 totals 15 residues. V lost 5 bases and J 3 bases, leaving 17 bases between the germline ends. Germline CDR1 is PRHDT and CDR2 is FYEKMQ (reference sequence). CDR3 in amino acids: CASSQRRGIVYEQYF. Here the CDR3 DNA reads TGTGCCAGCAGCCAACGCCGGGGGATAGTCTACGAGCAGTACTTC.

This chain connects TRBV28 to TRBJ2-1; perhaps TRBD2 as D (6 bases). This CDR3 has 13 amino acids. With 7 bases removed from V and 7 bases from J, the gap between germline ends came to 14 bases. Germline assignment: CDR1 MDHEN and CDR2 SYDVKM. The CDR3 protein is CASTQNGGNEQFF. In DNA, the CDR3 is TGTGCCAGCACCCAAAATGGAGGGAATGAGCAGTTCTTC.

The rearrangement joins TRBV6-6 to TRBJ1-5; no definite D call. Germline lookup yields CDR1 MNHNY and CDR2 SVGAGI (reference sequence). The CDR3 spans 11 residues. Trimming cost V 4 bases and J 9 bases, with 7 bases left between them. CDR3 amino acids: CASSSNMPQHF. Here the CDR3 DNA reads TGTGCCAGCAGTTCCAACATGCCCCAGCATTTT.

The chain uses TRBV7-2 and TRBJ1-1; D is uncertain. The CDR3 is 14 amino acids. V lost 1 base to trimming and J lost 2 bases, with 8 bases between them. The germline V gene encodes CDR1 SGHTA and CDR2 FQGNSA. The CDR3 is CASSLGAVNTEAFF. CDR3 sequence (DNA): TGTGCCAGCAGCTTAGGGGCAGTTAACACTGAAGCTTTCTTT.

Only a few counts were recorded for this clone. The chain combines TRBV10-3 with TRBJ2-7; D might be TRBD1 (5 bases). The germline gives CDR1 ENHRY, CDR2 SYGVKD. The CDR3 has 14 residues. Trimming removed 5 bases from V and 0 bases from J, with 11 bases in between. The CDR3 sequence: CAISTLTDSYEQYF. In DNA form, the CDR3 reads TGTGCCATCAGTACCCTGACAGACTCCTACGAGCAGTACTTC.

This clone was counted a few times. The V gene is TRBV5-6, the J gene TRBJ1-3; TRBD1 is a possible D gene (6 bases). CDR1 is SGHDT, CDR2 YYEEEE, per germline. This CDR3 has 15 amino acids. The V and J ends lost 4 bases and 0 bases respectively, with 11 bases between them. CDR3 nucleotides: TGTGCCAGCAGCGACGGGACAATCTCTGGAAACACCATATATTTT. Protein product: CASSDGTISGNTIYF. Full variable domain (remainder filled in from reference TRBV5-6 and TRBJ1-3): DAGVTQSPTHLIKTRGQQVTLRCSPKSGHDTVSWYQQALGQGPQFIFQYYEEEERQRGNFPDRFSGHQFPNYSSELNVNALLLGDSALYLCASSDGTISGNTIYFGEGSWLTVV.

This chain uses TRBV4-1 with TRBJ1-5; D unresolved. The CDR3 spans 13 residues. Germline CDR1 MGHRA, CDR2 YSYEKL. V was clipped by 1 base and J by 6 bases, with 7 bases between them. The CDR3 protein is CASSQVPGQPQHF. Written as DNA, the CDR3 is TGCGCCAGCAGCCAAGTCCCAGGTCAGCCCCAGCATTTT.

This clone appeared once. CDR3 nucleotides: TGTGCCAGCAGTCCACCCAGGATATACGAGCAGTACTTC. It encodes CASSPPRIYEQYF. V and J are TRBV27 and TRBJ2-7, with D hard to call. Deletions cut 5 bases from V and 4 bases from J, with 12 bases between. CDR3 length equals 13 residues. CDR1 and CDR2 from the germline V gene are MNHEY and SMNVEV (reference sequence).

V and J are TRBV9 and TRBJ2-7; perhaps TRBD1 as D (6 bases). In germline, CDR1 is SGDLS, CDR2 YYNGEE. The CDR3 spans 15 residues. The V gene lost 0 bases and the J gene lost 2 bases, with 12 bases spanning the gap. CDR3 DNA sequence: TGTGCCAGCAGCGTAGAGGCCGGACAGCCCTACGAGCAGTACTTC. Protein product: CASSVEAGQPYEQYF.

The rearrangement links TRBV6-6 to TRBJ2-1, with 8 bases identical to TRBD1. The CDR3 is 13 amino acids. CDR1 MNHNY and CDR2 SVGAGI come from the germline V gene (reference sequence). V lost 8 bases to trimming and J lost 7 bases; unmatched junction nucleotides: 7. The CDR3 sequence: CASLGTGGNEQFF. CDR3 nucleotide sequence: TGTGCCAGCCTAGGGACAGGAGGGAATGAGCAGTTCTTC.

The chain couples TRBV28 to TRBJ2-7; the match to TRBD1 covers 12 bases. J lost 6 bases, V lost 5 bases, and 14 bases had no gene match. Germline CDR1 reads MDHEN; CDR2 reads SYDVKM. The CDR3 consists of 17 residues. DNA for the CDR3: TGTGCCAGCAGTATTGGGACAGGGGGCGGCTACGGTTTCGAGCAGTACTTC. Protein: CASSIGTGGGYGFEQYF.

V usage is TRBV7-2 and J usage is TRBJ2-1, with a tentative D call TRBD2 (7 bases). Germline loops: CDR1 SGHTA, CDR2 FQGNSA. V gave up 2 bases and J gave up 9 bases, with 17 bases separating them. The CDR3 loop spans 15 amino acids. The DNA of the CDR3 is TGTGCCAGCAGCTTAAGTTATGGGGGGGCGGGTGAGCAGTTCTTC. It yields the protein CASSLSYGGAGEQFF. The entire variable domain, with the rest obtained from reference TRBV7-2 and TRBJ2-1, is as follows: GAGVSQSPSNKVTEKGKDVELRCDPISGHTALYWYRQSLGQGLEFLIYFQGNSAPDKSGLPSDRFSAERTGGSVSTLTIQRTQQEDSAVYLCASSLSYGGAGEQFFGPGTRLTVL.